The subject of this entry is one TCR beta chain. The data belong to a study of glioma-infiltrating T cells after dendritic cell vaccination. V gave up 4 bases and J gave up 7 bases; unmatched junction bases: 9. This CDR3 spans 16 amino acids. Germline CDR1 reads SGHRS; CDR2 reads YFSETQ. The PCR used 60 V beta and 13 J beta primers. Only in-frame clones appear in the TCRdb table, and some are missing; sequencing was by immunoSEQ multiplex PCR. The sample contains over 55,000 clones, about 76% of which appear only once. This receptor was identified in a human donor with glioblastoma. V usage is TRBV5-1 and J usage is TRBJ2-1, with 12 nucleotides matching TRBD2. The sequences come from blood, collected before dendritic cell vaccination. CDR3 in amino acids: CASSRTSGDRGNEQFF. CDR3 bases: TGCGCCAGCAGCCGGACTAGCGGGGACCGGGGGAATGAGCAGTTCTTC.